Listed here is a single T cell receptor beta chain. The data originate from a study of blood T cell repertoires in COVID-19. Study at large: Acute-phase and convalescent COVID-19 samples originated in the United States, Italy and Spain. In each case, the material was cDNA or gDNA derived from T cells, B-cell-depleted T cells, or PBMCs.

Generated by immunoSEQ multiplex PCR, the TCRdb table keeps only in-frame clones and is missing some. The sample has around 250,000 clones; approximately 85% are singletons. V shed 2 bases, J shed 6 bases, and the junction held 9 bases outside the gene matches. CDR1 is MNHEY, CDR2 SVGAGI, per germline. This CDR3 is built from 16 residues. V gene TRBV6-5 combines with J gene TRBJ2-1; 8 positions agree with TRBD2. This receptor was identified in an elderly man with acute or convalescent COVID-19. The source material was peripheral blood. The CDR3 sequence: CASSYAGTRDGNEQFF. The CDR3, as DNA: TGTGCCAGCAGTTACGCGGGGACTAGGGACGGCAATGAGCAGTTCTTC.